A selection of T cell receptor beta chains follows, all from one sample in a study of T cell repertoires in cytomegalovirus infection. For these receptors, no antigen is known. TCRdb ran MiXCR on the reads and lists one entry per CDR3 protein. The sample includes around 360,000 distinct CDR3 sequences, about 35% of them seen just once. The sequences come from cultured PBMCs, collected from culture after CMV antigen stimulation. The receptors stem from a human donor in good health (CMV status not recorded). Some clones in this sample may be carry-over from other donors' samples. Both conserved end residues are part of each CDR3. A D gene is named only where the DNA matches it firmly. Rows may omit the clone size; those that give it use once, few, many or a size class.

J,D,size,V,DNA,CDR3
TRBJ2-3,-,-,TRBV7-2,TGTGCCACCCCCCGGTGGCCTCCTAGCACAGATACGCAGTATTTT,CATPRWPPSTDTQYF
TRBJ2-1,-,-,TRBV7-9,TGTGCCAGCAGCTCACTACAGGACTACTACAATGAGCAGTTCTTC,CASSSLQDYYNEQFF
TRBJ1-3,-,-,TRBV28,TGTGCCAGCAGTTCCCACTTGAAGAGGGGGACTGGAAACACCATATATTTT,CASSSHLKRGTGNTIYF
TRBJ2-7,-,few,TRBV7-8,TGTGCCAGCAGCTTCCGCTACGAGCAGTACTTC,CASSFRYEQYF
TRBJ2-7,TRBD2,-,TRBV6-2/TRBV6-3,TGTGCCAGCAGTTCCCTAAGCGGGAGAGGCTCCTACGAGCAGTACTTC,CASSSLSGRGSYEQYF
TRBJ1-2,-,few,TRBV29-1,TGCAGCGTCATGAAATCAGCTAACTATGGCTACACCTTC,CSVMKSANYGYTF
TRBJ1-5,TRBD1,many,TRBV27,TGTGCCAGCAGTCTCTCACAGGGGCGAGGTCAGCCCCAGCATTTT,CASSLSQGRGQPQHF
TRBJ1-2,-,-,TRBV6-5,TGTGCCAGCACCCCTGGCGGGTTTGGCTACACCTTC,CASTPGGFGYTF
TRBJ2-2,TRBD1,-,TRBV27,TGTGCCAGCAGTTTAATTGGGACAGTTAACACCGGGGAGCTGTTTTTT,CASSLIGTVNTGELFF
TRBJ2-5,TRBD2,few,TRBV7-8,TGTGCCAGCAGCTTAGGGGCGCGGGGGGACAAAGAGACCCAGTACTTC,CASSLGARGDKETQYF
TRBJ2-1,TRBD1,-,TRBV19,TGTGCCAGTAGTAAGGGACAGGGGGCCCACAATGAGCAGTTCTTC,CASSKGQGAHNEQFF
TRBJ2-7,-,-,TRBV2,TGTGCCAGCGGTGGCTACGGGTCCTACGAGCAGTACTTC,CASGGYGSYEQYF
TRBJ2-2,TRBD1,-,TRBV6-2/TRBV6-3,TGTGCCAGCATCCTTACAGGGGCCGGGGAGCTGTTTTTT,CASILTGAGELFF
TRBJ2-1,TRBD2,-,TRBV6-1,TGTGCCAGCAGTACCGGACTAGCCGCCTACAATGAGCAGTTCTTC,CASSTGLAAYNEQFF
TRBJ1-2,-,many,TRBV7-9,TGTGCCAGCAGCTTAAGGGCTGGGCTGCGGATGATAGGCTACACCTTC,CASSLRAGLRMIGYTF
TRBJ1-1,-,-,TRBV12-3/TRBV12-4,TGTGCCAGCAGTTCACGAGCGAACACTGAAGCTTTCTTT,CASSSRANTEAFF
TRBJ2-5,TRBD1,-,TRBV6-2/TRBV6-3,TGTGCCAGCAGTGGCGATGGGGACAGTGGAGAGACCCAGTACTTC,CASSGDGDSGETQYF
TRBJ2-5,TRBD1,many,TRBV6-1,TGTGCCAGCAGCGAGCGGACAGGGTTCGAGACCCAGTACTTC,CASSERTGFETQYF
TRBJ2-2,TRBD2,-,TRBV7-4,TGTGCCAGCAGCTTAGCCGTACTAGCGGGAGGGCCCACCGGGGAGCTGTTTTTT,CASSLAVLAGGPTGELFF
TRBJ2-7,-,many,TRBV7-8,TGTGCCAGCAGCTCCACCTACGACAGGCTGTCCTACGAGCAGTACTTC,CASSSTYDRLSYEQYF
TRBJ1-5,-,many,TRBV12-3/TRBV12-4,TGTGCCAGCAGTTTTGGGGGAGGTCAGCCCCAGCATTTT,CASSFGGGQPQHF
TRBJ2-3,-,-,TRBV30,TGTGCCTGGAGTAAGACTATTGGGTATACGCAGTATTTT,CAWSKTIGYTQYF
TRBJ1-1,-,-,TRBV4-3,TGCGCCAGCAGCCAAGATCCTGCAGGGAACACTGAAGCTTTCTTT,CASSQDPAGNTEAFF
TRBJ1-1,-,few,TRBV18,TGTGCCAGCTCACCACCAAAAGGGGTTGATGATGAAGCTTTCTTT,CASSPPKGVDDEAFF
TRBJ2-1,-,few,TRBV7-8,TGTGCCAGCCCACCCGGGTGGGGGGTCTTC,CASPPGWGVF
TRBJ2-3,TRBD2,few,TRBV7-6,TGTGCCAGCAGCTTCGGGACTAGCGGGCCCACCTTCACGCAGTATTTT,CASSFGTSGPTFTQYF
TRBJ2-5,-,many,TRBV6-1,TGTGCCAGCAGTGAAGCGGGAGAGACCCAGTACTTC,CASSEAGETQYF
TRBJ1-6,-,few,TRBV6-1,TGTGCCAGCAGTCGTGGGGGCGATACTTCACCCCTCCACTTT,CASSRGGDTSPLHF
TRBJ2-7,-,few,TRBV7-2,TGTGCCAGCAGCTCTATCACGGACCCCCCCTACGAGCAGTACTTC,CASSSITDPPYEQYF
TRBJ1-2,-,-,TRBV6-5,TGTGCCAGCAGTTTGGGACGGGAGGCAATCTATGGCTACACCTTC,CASSLGREAIYGYTF
TRBJ2-3,TRBD2,-,TRBV7-2,TGTGCCAGCAGCTTAGTTCGGCTAGCGGGATACACAGATACGCAGTATTTT,CASSLVRLAGYTDTQYF
TRBJ2-5,TRBD2,-,TRBV11-2,TGTGCCAGCAGCCGGGGACTAGCGGGAGTGGAGACCCAGTACTTC,CASSRGLAGVETQYF
TRBJ2-1,TRBD2,many,TRBV20-1,TGCAGTGCTAGAGTAAAAGGAAGGAGCGGGAGAATCCTTGAGCAGTTCTTC,CSARVKGRSGRILEQFF
TRBJ2-3,-,many,TRBV7-8,TGTGCCAGCAGCCCCTCAGGGGCAATATCAGATACGCAGTATTTT,CASSPSGAISDTQYF
TRBJ2-7,-,few,TRBV6-2/TRBV6-3,TGTGCCAGCAGCCGTCCACAGAGATCTAATATCCGGGGACCTCAGGGCTACGAGCAGTACTTC,CASSRPQRSNIRGPQGYEQYF
TRBJ1-6,-,-,TRBV7-2,TGTGCCAGCAGCCGTCGAGGGGGGCCGAATAATTCACCCCTCCACTTT,CASSRRGGPNNSPLHF
TRBJ2-1,-,few,TRBV28,TGTGCCAGCAGTACCGACTCTAGGAATGAGCAGTTCTTC,CASSTDSRNEQFF
TRBJ2-1,-,-,TRBV4-3,TGCGCCAGCAGCCAAGGTATCTTCTACAATGAGCAGTTCTTC,CASSQGIFYNEQFF
TRBJ2-2,TRBD1,few,TRBV12-3/TRBV12-4,TGTGCCAGCAGCGGGACAGCGAGGGACACCGGGGAGCTGTTTTTT,CASSGTARDTGELFF
TRBJ2-3,-,-,TRBV6-5,TGTGCCAGCAGTTACTCGACTGGGGCTACAGATACGCAGTATTTT,CASSYSTGATDTQYF
TRBJ1-1,-,few,TRBV20-1,TGCAGTGCGTCCGACAGTATGAACACTGAAGCTTTCTTT,CSASDSMNTEAFF
TRBJ1-2,-,-,TRBV4-3,TGCGCCAGCAGCCACTCAAGGGTGGATGGCTACACCTTC,CASSHSRVDGYTF
TRBJ2-5,-,-,TRBV12-3/TRBV12-4,TGTGCCAGCAGAACAGGGAACCAAGAGACCCAGTACTTC,CASRTGNQETQYF
TRBJ2-5,-,-,TRBV29-1,TGCAGCGCCCGAGGGTCAGAGACCCAGTACTTC,CSARGSETQYF
TRBJ2-5,-,-,TRBV20-1,TGCAGTGCTAACCGCGGGCAGGCGAAACAAGAGACCCAGTACTTC,CSANRGQAKQETQYF
TRBJ2-7,-,few,TRBV28,TGTGCCAGCAGACAGGGGGTGTTGGCTAGCGGAATCTCCTACGAGCAGTACTTC,CASRQGVLASGISYEQYF
TRBJ2-7,-,-,TRBV28,TGTGCCAGCAGATCGCCCCTCTACGAGCAGTACTTC,CASRSPLYEQYF
TRBJ1-1,-,-,TRBV11-2,TGTGCCAGCAGCTTAGGAGGGGGACGGATGAACACTGAAGCTTTCTTT,CASSLGGGRMNTEAFF
TRBJ2-7,TRBD2,-,TRBV28,TGTGCCAGCCGTCCTAGCGGGGTCTACGAGCAGTACTTC,CASRPSGVYEQYF
TRBJ2-2,-,few,TRBV11-2,TGTGCCAGCAGCTTCTTTAGCGGGAACACCGGGGAGCTGTTTTTT,CASSFFSGNTGELFF
TRBJ1-1,-,few,TRBV6-1,TGTGCCACCACACAGGGTTCCATGAACACTGAAGCTTTCTTT,CATTQGSMNTEAFF
TRBJ2-4,-,-,TRBV5-6,TGTGCCAGCAGCGGGCGTCTAGGTATTGGGAACATTCAGTACTTC,CASSGRLGIGNIQYF
TRBJ2-1,TRBD2,-,TRBV7-8,TGTGCCAGCAGCTTATCGGCCGGGACTACATACAATGAGCAGTTCTTC,CASSLSAGTTYNEQFF
TRBJ2-5,TRBD2,few,TRBV7-2,TGTGCCAGCAGCTTCGGGGGGAGGCCAGAGACCCAGTACTTC,CASSFGGRPETQYF